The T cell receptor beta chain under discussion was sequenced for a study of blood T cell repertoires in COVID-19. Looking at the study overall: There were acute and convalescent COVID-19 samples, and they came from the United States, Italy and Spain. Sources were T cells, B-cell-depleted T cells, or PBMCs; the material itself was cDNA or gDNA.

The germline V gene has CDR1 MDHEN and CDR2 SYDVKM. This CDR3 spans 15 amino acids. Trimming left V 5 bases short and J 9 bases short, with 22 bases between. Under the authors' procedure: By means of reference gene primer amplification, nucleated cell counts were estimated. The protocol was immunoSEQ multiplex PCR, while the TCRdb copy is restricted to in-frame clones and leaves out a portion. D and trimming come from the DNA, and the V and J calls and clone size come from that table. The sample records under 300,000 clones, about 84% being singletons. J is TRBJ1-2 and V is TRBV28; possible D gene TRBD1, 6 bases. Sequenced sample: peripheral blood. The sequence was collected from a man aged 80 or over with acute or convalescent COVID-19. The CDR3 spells CASSPRTALIASYTF. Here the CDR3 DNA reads TGTGCCAGCAGTCCCCGGACAGCGCTGATCGCGAGCTACACCTTC.